The rows below give T cell receptor beta chains drawn from one sample of a study of naive and memory T cell subsets. MiXCR, run by TCRdb on the UMI-ligation and nested PCR reads, gives a single entry per CDR3 protein. Here the sample spans around 83,000 distinct CDR3 sequences, 10% to 12% being singletons. Sequenced: naive CD4+ T cells from blood. These receptors were taken from a human donor in good health. CDR3s include the opening cysteine and the closing phenylalanine or tryptophan. Fields, in order: D gene, J gene, V gene, clone size, CDR3 protein, CDR3 DNA. The D gene is left open where the match is weak. The size of a clone is reported for some rows only, either as once, few or many, or as a class for expanded clones.

TRBD1,TRBJ1-2,TRBV12-3/TRBV12-4,-,CASSLAPGQGYGYTF,TGTGCCAGCAGTTTAGCTCCTGGACAGGGCTATGGCTACACCTTC
-,TRBJ1-5,TRBV20-1,-,CSAFPESNQPQHF,TGCAGTGCTTTCCCAGAAAGCAATCAGCCCCAGCATTTT
-,TRBJ2-2,TRBV7-8,few,CASSLLNRLPAGELFF,TGTGCCAGCAGCTTATTAAATCGCCTTCCCGCCGGGGAGCTGTTTTTT
-,TRBJ2-5,TRBV3-1,many,CASSQSSDQYF,TGTGCCAGCAGCCAATCCTCGGACCAGTACTTC
TRBD2,TRBJ2-7,TRBV20-1,-,CSARTSGGPYEQYF,TGCAGTGCAAGGACTAGCGGGGGGCCATACGAGCAGTACTTC
TRBD2,TRBJ2-7,TRBV7-2,-,CASSGLAGVVYEQYF,TGTGCCAGCAGCGGACTAGCGGGAGTTGTATACGAGCAGTACTTC
TRBD1,TRBJ2-1,TRBV19,-,CASSSLGQDYNEQFF,TGTGCCAGTAGTAGCTTAGGACAGGACTACAATGAGCAGTTCTTC
-,TRBJ2-2,TRBV7-2,-,CASSTGRTSGELFF,TGTGCCAGCAGCACGGGCCGGACCTCCGGGGAGCTGTTTTTT
-,TRBJ1-2,TRBV6-1,many,CASRANYGYTF,TGTGCCAGCAGAGCTAACTATGGCTACACCTTC
TRBD2,TRBJ2-3,TRBV5-1,few,CASSLEGTSGKVLGTDTQYF,TGCGCCAGCAGCTTGGAAGGGACTAGCGGGAAAGTTTTGGGCACAGATACGCAGTATTTT
-,TRBJ1-2,TRBV7-2,once,CASSLGGAGNLYGYTF,TGTGCCAGCAGCTTAGGAGGGGCAGGGAATTTATATGGCTACACCTTC
-,TRBJ2-1,TRBV7-6,-,CASSAMLGNEQFF,TGTGCCAGCAGCGCTATGTTGGGAAATGAGCAGTTCTTC
-,TRBJ2-5,TRBV10-3,many,CAISERETQYF,TGTGCCATCAGTGAAAGGGAGACCCAGTACTTC
TRBD1,TRBJ2-6,TRBV6-2/TRBV6-3,many,CAGRLGTGLGANVLTF,TGTGCCGGTCGACTTGGGACAGGGCTCGGGGCCAACGTCCTGACTTTC
-,TRBJ1-6,TRBV7-9,few,CASSARRVGSPLHF,TGTGCCAGCAGCGCCCGGCGTGTAGGATCACCCCTCCACTTT
-,TRBJ2-1,TRBV12-3/TRBV12-4,-,CANSLGRRVRNEQFF,TGTGCCAACAGTTTGGGGAGGAGGGTGCGCAATGAGCAGTTCTTC
-,TRBJ2-1,TRBV15,few,CATSSPGYSSYNEQFF,TGTGCCACCAGCAGTCCGGGATATAGCTCCTACAATGAGCAGTTCTTC
-,TRBJ1-5,TRBV20-1,few,CGSGLGGNQPQHF,TGCGGTTCAGGGTTGGGTGGCAATCAGCCCCAGCATTTT
TRBD1,TRBJ1-1,TRBV6-5,few,CASSSDRGNGEAFF,TGTGCCAGCAGTTCCGACAGGGGGAATGGTGAAGCTTTCTTT
-,TRBJ1-2,TRBV14,-,CASSQVMGNGYTF,TGTGCCAGCAGCCAAGTGATGGGGAATGGCTACACCTTC
TRBD1,TRBJ1-5,TRBV28,-,CASSTGQGLFQPQHF,TGTGCCAGCAGCACCGGACAGGGGCTTTTTCAGCCCCAGCATTTT
-,TRBJ1-2,TRBV6-1,few,CASSELIHYGYTF,TGTGCCAGCAGTGAATTGATTCACTATGGCTACACCTTC
TRBD2,TRBJ2-3,TRBV28,many,CASSSGLAGNTDTQYF,TGTGCCAGCAGTTCAGGACTAGCGGGGAACACAGATACGCAGTATTTT
-,TRBJ2-7,TRBV4-3,many,CASSQKGYGEQYF,TGCGCCAGCAGCCAAAAAGGGTACGGCGAGCAGTACTTC
-,TRBJ2-7,TRBV6-2/TRBV6-3,-,CASSYKRPVYEQYF,TGTGCCAGCAGTTACAAGAGACCGGTCTACGAGCAGTACTTC
-,TRBJ2-1,TRBV7-2,few,CASSPPGTSYNEQFF,TGTGCCAGCAGCCCACCTGGGACCTCCTACAATGAGCAGTTCTTC
-,TRBJ1-5,TRBV6-2/TRBV6-3,-,CASSYSMSENPLSNQPQHF,TGTGCCAGCAGTTACTCGATGAGCGAGAACCCGCTTAGCAATCAGCCCCAGCATTTT
-,TRBJ1-1,TRBV6-2/TRBV6-3,many,CASSYSLGTTNMNTEAFF,TGTGCCAGCAGTTACTCCCTGGGGACAACCAACATGAACACTGAAGCTTTCTTT
-,TRBJ1-1,TRBV19,-,CASLRDPLGNTEAFF,TGTGCCAGCCTCCGGGACCCCTTGGGGAACACTGAAGCTTTCTTT
-,TRBJ1-3,TRBV9,-,CASSAIGGLSGNTIYF,TGTGCCAGCAGCGCAATAGGTGGCCTCTCTGGAAACACCATATATTTT
-,TRBJ2-7,TRBV6-5,many,CASRPTGKKSSYEQYF,TGTGCCAGCAGACCTACAGGGAAGAAGAGCTCCTACGAGCAGTACTTC
TRBD2,TRBJ2-7,TRBV6-2/TRBV6-3,-,CASTERKAGGYEQYF,TGTGCCAGCACCGAACGCAAAGCGGGAGGTTACGAGCAGTACTTC
-,TRBJ1-1,TRBV7-9,few,CASSLVSTVTEAFF,TGTGCCAGCAGCTTAGTTTCCACGGTCACTGAAGCTTTCTTT
TRBD2,TRBJ2-1,TRBV5-1,many,CASSLILKAGGYNEQFF,TGCGCCAGCAGCTTGATCTTAAAAGCGGGGGGCTACAATGAGCAGTTCTTC
TRBD2,TRBJ2-6,TRBV6-6,-,CASTSLGLAGGAGANVLTF,TGTGCCAGCACCTCCCTGGGACTAGCGGGAGGTGCTGGGGCCAACGTCCTGACTTTC
-,TRBJ2-4,TRBV7-2,many,CASSVRQGLAKNIQYF,TGTGCCAGCAGCGTGCGGCAGGGGCTGGCCAAAAACATTCAGTACTTC
-,TRBJ1-5,TRBV5-6,few,CASSPRGAVQPQHF,TGTGCCAGCAGCCCTAGGGGGGCGGTTCAGCCCCAGCATTTT
-,TRBJ2-7,TRBV3-1,many,CASSPRGPLYEQYF,TGTGCCAGCAGCCCCCGGGGGCCCCTCTACGAGCAGTACTTC
-,TRBJ1-2,TRBV28,-,CVSGPGSNYGYTF,TGTGTTTCTGGCCCTGGGAGTAACTATGGCTACACCTTC
-,TRBJ2-1,TRBV7-2,few,CASSTHTGSDYNEQFF,TGTGCCAGCAGCACCCACACAGGGTCGGATTACAATGAGCAGTTCTTC
-,TRBJ2-7,TRBV18,many,CASSPMAPSGEQYF,TGTGCCAGCTCACCAATGGCGCCATCTGGGGAGCAGTACTTC
-,TRBJ2-3,TRBV21-1,few,CASSKPSSRDRRLWYF,TGTGCCAGCAGCAAACCCTCCTCCAGAGACAGGAGGTTGTGGTATTTT
-,TRBJ1-2,TRBV28,-,CASSLPSSEGWVF,TGTGCCAGCAGTCTACCATCCTCAGAAGGATGGGTCTTC
-,TRBJ2-3,TRBV4-3,few,CASSQSNRGDTQYF,TGCGCCAGCAGCCAGTCTAACCGTGGGGATACGCAGTATTTT
-,TRBJ1-4,TRBV6-6,-,CASSYGNEKLFF,TGTGCCAGCAGTTACGGCAATGAAAAACTGTTTTTT
TRBD1,TRBJ1-1,TRBV20-1,few,CSATGRTEAFF,TGCAGTGCGACAGGGAGAACTGAAGCTTTCTTT
TRBD1,TRBJ2-1,TRBV6-5,few,CASSSPGTGVRGKQFF,TGTGCCTCCAGCTCTCCCGGGACAGGGGTAAGGGGGAAGCAGTTCTTC
TRBD1,TRBJ1-2,TRBV30,-,CAWSKVWTGQTIYGYTF,TGTGCCTGGAGTAAGGTCTGGACAGGACAGACGATTTATGGCTACACCTTC
-,TRBJ2-7,TRBV7-2,many,CASSPGYEQYF,TGTGCCAGCAGCCCAGGTTACGAGCAGTACTTC